This paragraph reports one TCR beta chain. Its antigen is as yet unknown. Indicated time point: blood 2 weeks post-SBRT. Indicated treatment: 15 Gy SBRT to primary tumor, nephrectomy 4 weeks later. Clear cell pathology was present in this patient's renal cell carcinoma. The data were taken from a study of radiation and T cells in renal cell carcinoma. The CDR3 contains 16 residues. Produced via immunoSEQ multiplex PCR; TCRdb's table is partial and in-frame only. The data show more than 95,000 clones, with roughly four fifths seen just once and approximately 5% held by the top ten. Study conclusions and caveats: Top tumor clonotypes rose in blood 2 weeks post-radiation, then contracted.

This chain uses TRBV21-1 with TRBJ2-5; the D call of TRBD1 is as the table states it, not checked on the DNA. TRBV21-1 is reported as a pseudogene. This sequence was found in a man between 45 and 60 years old with renal cell carcinoma. The sample was blood, taken from a patient whose treatment included radiotherapy and nephrectomy. The CDR3 reads CASSKPTGRTQETQYF. The CDR3 DNA follows: TGTGCCAGCAGCAAACCGACAGGGCGTACCCAAGAGACCCAGTACTTC.